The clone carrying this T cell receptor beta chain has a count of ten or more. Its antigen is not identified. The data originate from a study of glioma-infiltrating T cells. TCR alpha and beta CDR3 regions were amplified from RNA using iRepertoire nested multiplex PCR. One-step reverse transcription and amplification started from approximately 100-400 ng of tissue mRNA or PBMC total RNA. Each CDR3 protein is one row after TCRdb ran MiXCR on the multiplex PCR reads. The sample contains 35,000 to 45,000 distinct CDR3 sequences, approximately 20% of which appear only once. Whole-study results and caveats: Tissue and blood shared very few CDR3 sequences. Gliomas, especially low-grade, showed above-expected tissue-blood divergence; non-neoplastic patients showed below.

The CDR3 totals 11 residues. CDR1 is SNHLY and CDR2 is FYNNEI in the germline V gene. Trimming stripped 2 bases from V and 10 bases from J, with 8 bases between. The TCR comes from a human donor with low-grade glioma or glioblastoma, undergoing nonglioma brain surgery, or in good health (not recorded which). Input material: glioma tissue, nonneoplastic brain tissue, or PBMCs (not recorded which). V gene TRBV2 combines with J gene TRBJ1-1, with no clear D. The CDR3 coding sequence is TGTGCCAGCAGTGAAAGGGTTCGAGCTTTCTTT. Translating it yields CASSERVRAFF.